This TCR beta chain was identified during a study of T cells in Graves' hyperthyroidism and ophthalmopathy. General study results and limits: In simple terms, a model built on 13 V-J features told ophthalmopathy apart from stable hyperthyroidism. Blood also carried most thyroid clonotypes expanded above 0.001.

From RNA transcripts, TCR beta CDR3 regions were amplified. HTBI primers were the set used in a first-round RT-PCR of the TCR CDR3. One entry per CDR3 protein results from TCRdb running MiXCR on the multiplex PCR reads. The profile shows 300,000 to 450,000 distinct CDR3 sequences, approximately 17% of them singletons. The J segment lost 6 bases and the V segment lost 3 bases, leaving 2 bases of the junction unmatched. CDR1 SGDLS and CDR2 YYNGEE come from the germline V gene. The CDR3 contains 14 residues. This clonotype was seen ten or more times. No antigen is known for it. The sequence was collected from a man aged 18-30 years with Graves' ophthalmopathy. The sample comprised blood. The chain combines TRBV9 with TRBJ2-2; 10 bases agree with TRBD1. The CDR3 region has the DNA TGTGCCAGCAGCGGGACAGGGGGATCCGGGGAGCTGTTTTTT. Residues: CASSGTGGSGELFF.